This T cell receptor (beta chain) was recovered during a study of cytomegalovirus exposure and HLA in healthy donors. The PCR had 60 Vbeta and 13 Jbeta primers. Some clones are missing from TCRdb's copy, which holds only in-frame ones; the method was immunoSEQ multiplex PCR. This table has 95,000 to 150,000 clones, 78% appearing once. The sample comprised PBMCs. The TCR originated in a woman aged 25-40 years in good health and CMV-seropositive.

As DNA, the CDR3 is TGTGCCAGCAGCGTAGGTAGCATTGGCACAGATACGCAGTATTTT. Amino acid sequence: CASSVGSIGTDTQYF. The rearrangement joins TRBV9 to TRBJ2-3; D call uncertain. Germline V CDR1 and CDR2: SGDLS, YYNGEE. The ends were cut back, 0 bases at V and 1 base at J, with 9 bases in the middle. CDR3 size: 15 residues. Supplemented by reference TRBV9 and TRBJ2-3, the full variable domain reads DSGVTQTPKHLITATGQRVTLRCSPRSGDLSVYWYQQSLDQGLQFLIQYYNGEERAKGNILERFSAQQFPDLHSELNLSSLELGDSALYFCASSVGSIGTDTQYFGPGTRLTVL.